The entry that follows covers one T cell receptor beta chain sequence. Participants, roughly 18 to 90 years old, spanned around 25 US areas. The study assigned cohorts using participant-reported clinical history. This sample was taken from a study of blood T cell repertoires in COVID-19. Across the study: T cells, B-cell-depleted T cells, or PBMCs provided the cDNA or gDNA that served as material.

In the original analysis: From reference gene primer amplification, estimates of nucleated cell counts were derived. Sequencing was performed with immunoSEQ multiplex PCR; in TCRdb, only in-frame clones are kept and a portion is missing. V, J and clone size were drawn from that table, and D and trimming were deduced from the DNA. The sample includes over 150,000 clones, around 84% of them seen just once. The CDR3 covers 16 residues. The rearrangement uses TRBV1 and TRBJ2-1; the D call TRBD2 from the table was never checked on the DNA. TRBV1 is flagged as a pseudogene. The receptor was isolated from a woman under 40 who had recovered from COVID-19. Sequenced material: PBMCs or T cells enriched from blood (not recorded which). CDR3 sequence: CTSSQDGCGSYNEQFF. The CDR3 region has the DNA TGCACCAGCAGCCAAGATGGATGCGGGAGCTACAATGAGCAGTTCTTC.